Listed here are 30 T cell receptor beta chains from one sample, sequenced in a study of neoadjuvant anti-PD-1 for oral cavity cancer. The time point was: after neoadjuvant nivolumab, at surgical resection. Using immunoSEQ multiplex PCR, the repertoire was profiled, and TCRdb retains in-frame clones only, with some absent. The data hold 68,000 or so clones, with more than 75% observed a single time. This specimen was PBMCs, taken after nivolumab (anti-PD-1) treatment. These receptors were collected from a person aged 35 to 85 with oral cavity squamous cell carcinoma.

The chain links TRBV9 to TRBJ2-5; D is ambiguous. Germline V gives CDR1 SGDLS, CDR2 YYNGEE. Trimming took 0 bases from V and 5 from J, leaving 14 bases between them. This CDR3 is 15 amino acids long. The CDR3 sequence is CASSVGVGPGETQYF. DNA for the CDR3: TGTGCCAGCAGCGTAGGGGTAGGGCCTGGGGAGACCCAGTACTTC.

The chain employs TRBV6-5 and TRBJ2-2; the match to TRBD2 covers 10 bases. Germline V gives CDR1 MNHEY, CDR2 SVGAGI. Losses at the gene ends were 4 bases for V and 1 base for J; bases not matched to a gene: 3. The CDR3 totals 16 residues. Here the CDR3 reads CASSSPSGRNTGELFF. Written as DNA, the CDR3 is TGTGCCAGCAGTTCGCCTAGCGGGAGGAACACCGGGGAGCTGTTTTTT.

This chain joins TRBV7-9 and TRBJ1-1, with unresolved D. V was pared by 5 bases and J by 2 bases, with 12 bases between. The CDR3 sequence is 14 residues long. Germline values: CDR1 SEHNR, CDR2 FQNEAQ (reference sequence). The CDR3 DNA is TGTGCCAGCAGCCCCCGGACGGCCAACACTGAAGCTTTCTTT. This encodes CASSPRTANTEAFF.

This chain joins TRBV9 and TRBJ2-3; no clear D gene. Looked up from germline, CDR1 is SGDLS and CDR2 is YYNGEE. This CDR3 is built from 13 residues. Trimming took 3 bases from V and 0 from J, leaving 5 bases between them. CDR3 in amino acids: CASSAQSTDTQYF. CDR3 nucleotide sequence: TGTGCCAGCAGCGCCCAAAGCACAGATACGCAGTATTTT.

The chain uses TRBV5-6 and TRBJ1-1; D ambiguous. Per germline, CDR1 SGHDT and CDR2 YYEEEE. V lost 4 bases and J 1 base, leaving 17 bases between the germline ends. The CDR3 covers 16 residues. The CDR3 spells CASSGTTSRGNTEAFF. The DNA for the CDR3 is TGTGCCAGCAGCGGAACCACCTCACGGGGGAACACTGAAGCTTTCTTT. Complete variable domain (other parts from reference TRBV5-6 and TRBJ1-1): DAGVTQSPTHLIKTRGQQVTLRCSPKSGHDTVSWYQQALGQGPQFIFQYYEEEERQRGNFPDRFSGHQFPNYSSELNVNALLLGDSALYLCASSGTTSRGNTEAFFGQGTRLTVV.

This clone has a single count. This rearrangement joins TRBV9 to TRBJ1-2; a possible D gene is TRBD1 (5 bases). From germline, CDR1 is SGDLS and CDR2 YYNGEE. V gave up 0 bases and J gave up 4 bases, with 13 bases separating them. This CDR3 contains 15 residues. CDR3: CASSVAEVRAYGYTF. The CDR3 DNA sequence: TGTGCCAGCAGCGTAGCGGAGGTCAGGGCCTATGGCTACACCTTC. Drawing the rest from reference TRBV9 and TRBJ1-2, the complete variable domain is DSGVTQTPKHLITATGQRVTLRCSPRSGDLSVYWYQQSLDQGLQFLIQYYNGEERAKGNILERFSAQQFPDLHSELNLSSLELGDSALYFCASSVAEVRAYGYTFGSGTRLTVV.

V and J are TRBV5-1 and TRBJ2-7; 7 nucleotides align to TRBD2. The CDR3 spans 14 residues. Germline CDR1 is SGHRS and CDR2 is YFSETQ. Trimming cost V 3 bases and J 2 bases; bases outside gene matches: 5. This CDR3 reads CASSSGLPPYEQYF. CDR3 sequence (DNA): TGCGCCAGCAGCTCGGGACTACCGCCCTACGAGCAGTACTTC.

The chain uses TRBV27 and TRBJ2-5; D possibly corresponds to TRBD1 (5 bases). The germline V gene has CDR1 MNHEY and CDR2 SMNVEV (reference sequence). This CDR3 spans 15 amino acids. Trimming cost V 2 bases and J 0 bases, with 10 bases left between them. The CDR3 bases are TGTGCCAGCAGTTTAACAGGATTGTACCAAGAGACCCAGTACTTC. As protein: CASSLTGLYQETQYF.

There are a few counts of this clone. The chain carries TRBV19 and TRBJ1-2; D is unclear. This CDR3 is 12 amino acids long. The germline V gene encodes CDR1 LNHDA and CDR2 SQIVND (reference sequence). The V and J ends lost 5 bases and 4 bases respectively, with 8 bases between them. The CDR3 DNA reads as TGTGCCAGTAGTCCGAAACGCTATGGCTACACCTTC. Protein sequence: CASSPKRYGYTF.

The CDR3 region is CAISEEPGQATNEKLFF. Here the CDR3 DNA reads TGTGCCATCAGTGAGGAGCCGGGACAGGCAACTAATGAAAAACTGTTTTTT. The chain links TRBV10-3 to TRBJ1-4; 8 bases fit TRBD1. V was pared by 2 bases and J by 0 bases, with 5 bases of the junction left unmatched. The CDR3 extends over 17 amino acids. Germline CDR1 ENHRY, CDR2 SYGVKD.

The V and J genes are TRBV9 and TRBJ2-1; 11 bases match TRBD2. This CDR3 is built from 17 residues. V lost 4 bases, J lost 3 bases, and 9 bases stayed unmatched. The germline V gene has CDR1 SGDLS and CDR2 YYNGEE. The CDR3 spells CASSPYSGTSGYNEQFF. For the CDR3, the DNA is TGTGCCAGCAGCCCTTACTCCGGGACTAGCGGCTACAATGAGCAGTTCTTC.

The chain carries TRBV6-1 and TRBJ2-3; D tentatively fits TRBD1 or TRBD2 (5 bases each). Trimming shortened V by 7 bases and J by 2 bases, and 10 bases separated the two germline ends. CDR1 and CDR2 (germline): MNHNS, SASEGT. The CDR3 is 13 amino acids. The CDR3: CASTGPFTDTQYF. The CDR3 DNA follows: TGTGCCAGCACGGGACCGTTCACAGATACGCAGTATTTT.

In its sample, this clone was seen once. V is TRBV6-5 and J is TRBJ1-2, with 9 bases lining up with TRBD1. The germline CDR1 and CDR2 sequences are MNHEY and SVGAGI. The CDR3 has 14 residues. With V trimmed by 5 bases and J by 6 bases, 7 bases remained unmatched. CDR3 region: CASSLPGQGNGYTF. The DNA for the CDR3 is TGTGCCAGCAGTCTACCGGGACAGGGTAATGGCTACACCTTC.

This sequence joins TRBV15 and TRBJ1-4, with a possible D match to TRBD1 (5 bases). There are 15 residues in the CDR3. Germline V gives CDR1 LNHNV, CDR2 YYDKDF (reference sequence). The V end lost 3 bases, the J end lost 5 bases, and 13 bases lay between the germline ends. The CDR3 is CATSRVDSWNEKLFF. The CDR3 DNA follows: TGTGCCACCAGCAGGGTAGACAGCTGGAATGAAAAACTGTTTTTT.

This chain links TRBV19 with TRBJ1-5; 8 bases are a match to TRBD1. Germline V gives CDR1 LNHDA, CDR2 SQIVND (reference sequence). Trimming at V came to 6 bases and at J to 0 bases, leaving 13 bases not matched to a gene. The CDR3 contains 18 residues. The CDR3 sequence: CASSPRGQDSLSNQPQHF. CDR3 coding DNA: TGTGCCAGTAGCCCCAGGGGACAGGATTCGCTTAGCAATCAGCCCCAGCATTTT.

The rearrangement joins TRBV19 to TRBJ1-1; TRBD1 aligns across 7 bases. This CDR3 has 16 amino acids. Unmatched junction bases numbered 8, after V lost 3 bases and J lost 1 base. Germline V gene lookup returns CDR1 LNHDA and CDR2 SQIVND (reference sequence). Here the CDR3 reads CASSITTGTANTEAFF. The CDR3 nucleotides are TGTGCCAGTAGTATCACTACCGGGACAGCGAACACTGAAGCTTTCTTT.

CDR3 bases: TGTGCCAGTAGTACCCTCGGGACTAGTATCCACGAGCAGTACTTC. Amino acid sequence: CASSTLGTSIHEQYF. The V call is TRBV19, the J call TRBJ2-7, with 8 bases identical to TRBD2. V shed 4 bases, J shed 5 bases, and the junction held 10 bases outside the gene matches. Germline V gene sequence: CDR1 LNHDA, CDR2 SQIVND (reference sequence). There are 15 residues in the CDR3.

V is TRBV29-1 and J is TRBJ2-7; 8 positions agree with TRBD1. The J segment lost 7 bases and the V segment lost 5 bases, leaving 16 bases of the junction unmatched. The CDR3 runs to 15 residues. Looked up from germline, CDR1 is SQVTM and CDR2 is ANQGSEA. The CDR3 DNA reads as TGCAGCGTTTCGGGGACCAGACAGGGGCCGGGGGAGCAGTACTTC. The encoded protein is CSVSGTRQGPGEQYF.

V gene TRBV11-3 combines with J gene TRBJ2-3; 9 bases are a match to TRBD2. The ends lost 5 bases at V and 4 bases at J; junction bases unmatched: 4. This CDR3 is 14 amino acids long. Germline CDR1 reads SGHNT; CDR2 reads YENEEA. In DNA, the CDR3 is TGTGCCAGCAGCAAGGGACTAGCCCCAGATACGCAGTATTTT. It encodes CASSKGLAPDTQYF.

The V call is TRBV6-1, the J call TRBJ1-1; perhaps TRBD1 as D (6 bases). CDR3 length: 14 amino acids. The germline gives CDR1 MNHNS, CDR2 SASEGT. The V and J ends lost 0 bases and 4 bases respectively, with 9 bases between them. This CDR3 reads CASSEAGGGTEAFF. The DNA for the CDR3 is TGTGCCAGCAGTGAAGCTGGGGGCGGCACTGAAGCTTTCTTT.

This chain uses TRBV7-2 with TRBJ2-3, with 12 bases identical to TRBD2. CDR3 size: 17 residues. CDR1 is SGHTA, CDR2 FQGNSA, per germline. The trim removed 4 bases at V and 7 bases at J, leaving 12 bases unmatched. For the CDR3, the DNA is TGTGCCAGCAGCTCATCGACTAGCGGGAGTGGGTATAATACGCAGTATTTT. Its protein is CASSSSTSGSGYNTQYF.

The V gene is TRBV2, the J gene TRBJ1-5, with a weak D call TRBD1 (5 bases). Germline CDR1 SNHLY, CDR2 FYNNEI. The V gene lost 4 bases and the J gene lost 2 bases, with 9 bases spanning the gap. The CDR3 runs 14 residues. The CDR3, as DNA: TGTGCCAGCAGTGGCCTGGGGGGCAATCAGCCCCAGCATTTT. It codes for CASSGLGGNQPQHF. The complete variable domain, with remaining parts taken from reference TRBV2 and TRBJ1-5, reads EPEVTQTPSHQVTQMGQEVILRCVPISNHLYFYWYRQILGQKVEFLVSFYNNEISEKSEIFDDQFSVERPDGSNFTLKIRSTKLEDSAMYFCASSGLGGNQPQHFGDGTRLSIL.

The V and J genes are TRBV6-6 and TRBJ1-5; 10 nucleotides match TRBD1. This CDR3 region has 15 residues. V lost 2 bases and J lost 6; bases outside the gene matches: 4. Per the germline V gene, CDR1 is MNHNY and CDR2 is SVGAGI (reference sequence). DNA for the CDR3: TGTGCCAGCAGTTACCAGACAGGGGGCCGTCAGCCCCAGCATTTT. Translating it yields CASSYQTGGRQPQHF.

The CDR3 loop reads CASSWGTASEFF. The CDR3 DNA is TGTGCCAGCAGCTGGGGGACAGCTAGCGAGTTCTTC. The chain uses TRBV5-8 and TRBJ2-1; possible D gene TRBD1, 7 bases. V lost 3 bases, J lost 14 bases, and 15 bases lay in between. The CDR3 totals 12 residues. Germline loops: CDR1 SGHTS, CDR2 YDEGEE.

J is TRBJ1-2 and V is TRBV18; no reliable D call. Trimming took off 0 bases at V and 8 bases at J, with 10 bases between the two ends. The CDR3 loop spans 13 amino acids. CDR1 is KGHSH and CDR2 is LQKENI in the germline V gene. CDR3 residues: CASSPPVGLGYTF. Written as DNA, the CDR3 is TGTGCCAGCTCACCACCGGTAGGATTGGGCTACACCTTC.

CDR3 sequence (DNA): TGCGCCAGCAGCTTGGCGACTAGCGGGGGCACAGATACGCAGTATTTT. Its protein is CASSLATSGGTDTQYF. The chain combines TRBV5-1 with TRBJ2-3, with 11 positions matching TRBD2. The J segment lost 1 base and the V segment lost 0 bases, leaving 1 base of the junction unmatched. In germline, CDR1 is SGHRS, CDR2 YFSETQ. There are 16 residues in the CDR3.

The chain carries TRBV9 and TRBJ2-1; D unresolved. Germline values: CDR1 SGDLS, CDR2 YYNGEE. The CDR3 sequence is 16 residues long. Deletions cut 0 bases from V and 0 bases from J, with 10 bases between. DNA of the CDR3: TGTGCCAGCAGCGTAGGTCGGGTTTCCTCCTACAATGAGCAGTTCTTC. This sequence encodes CASSVGRVSSYNEQFF.

The chain recombines TRBV6-5 with TRBJ2-1; no clear D gene. CDR3 length: 11 residues. V was pared by 6 bases and J by 10 bases, with 10 bases between. Germline lookup yields CDR1 MNHEY and CDR2 SVGAGI. The CDR3 nucleotides read TGTGCCAGCAGCTGGGGTGGAGAGCAGTTCTTC. Its translation: CASSWGGEQFF.

J is TRBJ2-7 and V is TRBV5-1; D may be TRBD2 (6 bases). The V gene's germline CDR1 is SGHRS and CDR2 YFSETQ. Trimming cost V 0 bases and J 7 bases, with 14 bases left between them. The CDR3 contains 14 residues. In DNA, the CDR3 is TGCGCCAGCAGCTTGGCCGTCGAGGGGAGGGAGCAGTACTTC. Translation gives CASSLAVEGREQYF.

This clone was found a few times. The chain links TRBV19 to TRBJ1-4; no clear D. Germline lookup yields CDR1 LNHDA and CDR2 SQIVND (reference sequence). The CDR3 covers 13 residues. V was clipped by 3 bases and J by 3 bases, with 5 bases between them. The CDR3 spells CASSMVANEKLFF. CDR3 nucleotides: TGTGCCAGTAGTATGGTGGCTAATGAAAAACTGTTTTTT.